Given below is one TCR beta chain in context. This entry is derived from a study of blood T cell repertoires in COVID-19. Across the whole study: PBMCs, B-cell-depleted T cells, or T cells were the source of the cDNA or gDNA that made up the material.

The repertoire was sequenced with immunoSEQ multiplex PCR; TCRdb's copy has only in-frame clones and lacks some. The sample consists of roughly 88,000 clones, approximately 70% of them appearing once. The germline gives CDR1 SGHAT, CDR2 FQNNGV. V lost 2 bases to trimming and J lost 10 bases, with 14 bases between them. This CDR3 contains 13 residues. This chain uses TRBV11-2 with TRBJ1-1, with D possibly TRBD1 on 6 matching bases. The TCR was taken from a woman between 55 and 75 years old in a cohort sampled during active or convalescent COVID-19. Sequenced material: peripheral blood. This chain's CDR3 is CASSLTQGTAAFF. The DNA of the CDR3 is TGTGCCAGCAGCTTAACACAGGGCACAGCAGCTTTCTTT. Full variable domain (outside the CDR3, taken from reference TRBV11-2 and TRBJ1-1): EAGVAQSPRYKIIEKRQSVAFWCNPISGHATLYWYQQILGQGPKLLIQFQNNGVVDDSQLPKDRFSAERLKGVDSTLKIQPAKLEDSAVYLCASSLTQGTAAFFGQGTRLTVV.